Listed here are 17 T cell receptor beta chains from one sample, sequenced in a study of cytomegalovirus exposure and HLA in healthy donors. The PCR contained 60 Vbeta and 13 Jbeta primers. Here immunoSEQ multiplex PCR was the method, and the copy in TCRdb shows in-frame clones only, minus some. The repertoire holds around 120,000 clones, with roughly 78% as singletons. Sequencing used PBMCs. All receptors come from a woman between 35 and 50 years old in good health and CMV-seronegative.

Of note for this clone: An end of the junction differs from the germline gene, which may be a read error. This sequence joins TRBV30 and TRBJ2-1, with 7 bases matching TRBD2. Germline V gene lookup returns CDR1 GTSNPN and CDR2 SVGIG (reference sequence). This CDR3 region has 16 residues. CDR3 amino acids: CAWSGDYRSSYNEQFF. The CDR3 nucleotides are TGTGCCTGGAGTGGGGACTACCGGAGCTCCTATAATGAGCAGTTCTTC.

The rearrangement joins TRBV12-5 to TRBJ1-2, with 8 nucleotides matching TRBD1. The CDR3 sequence is 18 residues long. Germline trimming cut 0 bases from V and 1 base from J; bases unmatched to any gene: 10. Germline V gene data show CDR1 as LGHNT and CDR2 as FRNRAP. CDR3 bases: TGTGCTAGTGGTTTGGTGCCCTCGGGACAGGCAATTAACTATGGCTACACCTTC. This sequence encodes CASGLVPSGQAINYGYTF.

V and J are TRBV7-9 and TRBJ2-1; 14 bases map to TRBD2. Per germline, CDR1 SEHNR and CDR2 FQNEAQ (reference sequence). Trimming took 5 bases from V and 6 from J; bases not matched to a gene: 3. The CDR3 is 15 residues long. Written as DNA, the CDR3 is TGTGCCAGCAGCCTGACTAGCGGGGGGGCCAATGAGCAGTTCTTC. This sequence encodes CASSLTSGGANEQFF.

The sample holds one count of this clone. The chain's CDR3 is CASSLSYRTNTQSADTQYF. The CDR3 DNA sequence: TGTGCCAGCAGTTTATCCTATCGGACTAACACCCAAAGCGCAGATACGCAGTATTTT. The rearrangement links TRBV28 to TRBJ2-3; D possibly corresponds to TRBD2 (6 bases). CDR1 and CDR2 from the germline V gene are MDHEN and SYDVKM. This CDR3 comprises 19 residues. V lost 1 base, J lost 4 bases, and 24 bases lay in between.

This chain links TRBV5-4 with TRBJ2-1; the D gene is possibly TRBD1 (5 bases). V was clipped by 0 bases and J by 5 bases, with 12 bases between them. Germline V gene data show CDR1 as SGHNT and CDR2 as YYREEE (reference sequence). The CDR3 is 15 residues long. CDR3 DNA: TGTGCCAGCAGCTTGGGGGGCCCTGATGACAATGAGCAGTTCTTC. This sequence encodes CASSLGGPDDNEQFF.

The chain employs TRBV2 and TRBJ2-1; TRBD2 agrees at 7 bases. Per germline, CDR1 SNHLY and CDR2 FYNNEI. Trimming removed 4 bases from V and 5 bases from J; junction bases left unmatched: 5. The CDR3 contains 14 residues. The CDR3 sequence: CASSGWGTNNEQFF. The CDR3 region has the DNA TGTGCCAGCAGTGGGTGGGGGACTAACAATGAGCAGTTCTTC.

This clone was seen only once. This chain connects TRBV5-1 to TRBJ1-1; TRBD1 might be the D (6 bases). V lost 4 bases to trimming and J lost 4 bases, with 17 bases between them. The CDR3 length is 15 residues. Germline CDR1 is SGHRS and CDR2 is YFSETQ. Written as DNA, the CDR3 is TGCGCCAGCAGCCGGCGTGGGGGCCAGGGCACTGAAGCTTTCTTT. Protein: CASSRRGGQGTEAFF.

V gene TRBV7-2 combines with J gene TRBJ2-5, with TRBD2 matching over 7 bases. The V gene's germline CDR1 is SGHTA and CDR2 FQGNSA. The V and J ends lost 5 bases and 2 bases, in that order; junction bases with no gene match: 8. The CDR3 runs 15 residues. The CDR3, as DNA: TGTGCCAGCAGCCCAGGGCTGGGGGGGCAAGAGACCCAGTACTTC. This gives the protein CASSPGLGGQETQYF.

The rearrangement links TRBV4-2 to TRBJ1-3; no firm D call. CDR1 is LGHNA and CDR2 is YNFKEQ in the germline V gene. The ends were cut back, 0 bases at V and 0 bases at J, with 9 bases in the middle. The CDR3 has 16 amino acids. CDR3 in amino acids: CASSQERDFSGNTIYF. For the CDR3, the DNA is TGTGCCAGCAGCCAAGAACGAGATTTCTCTGGAAACACCATATATTTT.

The table lists this clone with a count of one. V gene TRBV5-1 combines with J gene TRBJ2-2; 9 positions agree with TRBD2. The CDR3 consists of 15 residues. CDR1 and CDR2 from the germline V gene are SGHRS and YFSETQ. V lost 1 base to trimming and J lost 4 bases; unmatched junction nucleotides: 2. The CDR3 protein is CASSLSGGFTGELFF. CDR3 nucleotides: TGCGCCAGCAGCTTGAGCGGGGGGTTCACCGGGGAGCTGTTTTTT. Full variable domain (missing parts from reference TRBV5-1 and TRBJ2-2): KAGVTQTPRYLIKTRGQQVTLSCSPISGHRSVSWYQQTPGQGLQFLFEYFSETQRNKGNFPGRFSGRQFSNSRSEMNVSTLELGDSALYLCASSLSGGFTGELFFGEGSRLTVL.

The chain couples TRBV7-7 to TRBJ2-5; tentative D call: TRBD2 (7 bases). There are 15 residues in the CDR3. Per the germline V gene, CDR1 is SSHAT and CDR2 is FNYEAQ (reference sequence). Trimming took 4 bases from V and 4 from J, leaving 16 bases between them. The CDR3 bases are TGTGCCAGCAGCTCCAGGGTCGGGGGGCGAGAGACCCAGTACTTC. As protein: CASSSRVGGRETQYF.

The chain is built from TRBV19 and TRBJ2-3; possibly TRBD2 for D (5 bases). The CDR3 sequence is 14 residues long. Germline lookup yields CDR1 LNHDA and CDR2 SQIVND (reference sequence). Trimming left V 5 bases short and J 0 bases short, with 9 bases between. Written as DNA, the CDR3 is TGTGCCAGTAGTGTCGGGGAAAGCACAGATACGCAGTATTTT. It codes for CASSVGESTDTQYF.

A remark on this clone: Distinct nucleotide sequences in the sample also encode this CDR3. V is TRBV27 and J is TRBJ1-1, with 8 bases lining up with TRBD1. Germline lookup yields CDR1 MNHEY and CDR2 SMNVEV (reference sequence). The ends lost 6 bases at V and 11 bases at J; junction bases unmatched: 8. This CDR3 is 12 amino acids long. In nucleotides, the CDR3 is TGTGCCAGCAGCGGGCAGGGGGCTTTCGCTTTCTTT. Its protein product is CASSGQGAFAFF.

CDR3 loop: CASSARGQLRRDSPLHF. The CDR3 DNA sequence: TGTGCCAGCAGTGCCAGGGGCCAACTCAGGCGGGATTCACCCCTCCACTTT. V gene TRBV2 combines with J gene TRBJ1-6; possible D gene TRBD1, 6 bases. Per germline, CDR1 SNHLY and CDR2 FYNNEI. Trimming cost V 4 bases and J 8 bases, with 21 bases left between them. The CDR3 runs 17 residues.

The chain couples TRBV29-1 to TRBJ2-5; maybe TRBD2 (6 bases). Germline CDR1 reads SQVTM; CDR2 reads ANQGSEA. CDR3 length equals 13 residues. V was shortened by 4 bases and J by 1 base, with 10 bases between the two germline ends. The DNA of the CDR3 is TGCAGCGTTGTCAGTAGCGGCCAAGAGACCCAGTACTTC. It yields the protein CSVVSSGQETQYF.

This chain links TRBV4-3 with TRBJ2-3; 9 positions agree with TRBD2. Germline CDR1 LGHNA, CDR2 YSLEER. The CDR3 runs to 16 residues. V lost 4 bases to trimming and J lost 4 bases; unmatched junction nucleotides: 9. The CDR3 DNA sequence: TGCGCCAGCAGCCCCCGGTCTGCGGGAGGGGCAGATACGCAGTATTTT. Its translation is CASSPRSAGGADTQYF.

The chain joins TRBV10-3 to TRBJ1-5; TRBD1 matches 7 bases. The CDR3 runs 14 residues. CDR1 is ENHRY and CDR2 is SYGVKD in the germline V gene. The J segment lost 5 bases and the V segment lost 2 bases, leaving 3 bases of the junction unmatched. DNA of the CDR3: TGTGCCATCAGTGAGGGGCAGGGGGATCAGCCCCAGCATTTT. This encodes CAISEGQGDQPQHF.